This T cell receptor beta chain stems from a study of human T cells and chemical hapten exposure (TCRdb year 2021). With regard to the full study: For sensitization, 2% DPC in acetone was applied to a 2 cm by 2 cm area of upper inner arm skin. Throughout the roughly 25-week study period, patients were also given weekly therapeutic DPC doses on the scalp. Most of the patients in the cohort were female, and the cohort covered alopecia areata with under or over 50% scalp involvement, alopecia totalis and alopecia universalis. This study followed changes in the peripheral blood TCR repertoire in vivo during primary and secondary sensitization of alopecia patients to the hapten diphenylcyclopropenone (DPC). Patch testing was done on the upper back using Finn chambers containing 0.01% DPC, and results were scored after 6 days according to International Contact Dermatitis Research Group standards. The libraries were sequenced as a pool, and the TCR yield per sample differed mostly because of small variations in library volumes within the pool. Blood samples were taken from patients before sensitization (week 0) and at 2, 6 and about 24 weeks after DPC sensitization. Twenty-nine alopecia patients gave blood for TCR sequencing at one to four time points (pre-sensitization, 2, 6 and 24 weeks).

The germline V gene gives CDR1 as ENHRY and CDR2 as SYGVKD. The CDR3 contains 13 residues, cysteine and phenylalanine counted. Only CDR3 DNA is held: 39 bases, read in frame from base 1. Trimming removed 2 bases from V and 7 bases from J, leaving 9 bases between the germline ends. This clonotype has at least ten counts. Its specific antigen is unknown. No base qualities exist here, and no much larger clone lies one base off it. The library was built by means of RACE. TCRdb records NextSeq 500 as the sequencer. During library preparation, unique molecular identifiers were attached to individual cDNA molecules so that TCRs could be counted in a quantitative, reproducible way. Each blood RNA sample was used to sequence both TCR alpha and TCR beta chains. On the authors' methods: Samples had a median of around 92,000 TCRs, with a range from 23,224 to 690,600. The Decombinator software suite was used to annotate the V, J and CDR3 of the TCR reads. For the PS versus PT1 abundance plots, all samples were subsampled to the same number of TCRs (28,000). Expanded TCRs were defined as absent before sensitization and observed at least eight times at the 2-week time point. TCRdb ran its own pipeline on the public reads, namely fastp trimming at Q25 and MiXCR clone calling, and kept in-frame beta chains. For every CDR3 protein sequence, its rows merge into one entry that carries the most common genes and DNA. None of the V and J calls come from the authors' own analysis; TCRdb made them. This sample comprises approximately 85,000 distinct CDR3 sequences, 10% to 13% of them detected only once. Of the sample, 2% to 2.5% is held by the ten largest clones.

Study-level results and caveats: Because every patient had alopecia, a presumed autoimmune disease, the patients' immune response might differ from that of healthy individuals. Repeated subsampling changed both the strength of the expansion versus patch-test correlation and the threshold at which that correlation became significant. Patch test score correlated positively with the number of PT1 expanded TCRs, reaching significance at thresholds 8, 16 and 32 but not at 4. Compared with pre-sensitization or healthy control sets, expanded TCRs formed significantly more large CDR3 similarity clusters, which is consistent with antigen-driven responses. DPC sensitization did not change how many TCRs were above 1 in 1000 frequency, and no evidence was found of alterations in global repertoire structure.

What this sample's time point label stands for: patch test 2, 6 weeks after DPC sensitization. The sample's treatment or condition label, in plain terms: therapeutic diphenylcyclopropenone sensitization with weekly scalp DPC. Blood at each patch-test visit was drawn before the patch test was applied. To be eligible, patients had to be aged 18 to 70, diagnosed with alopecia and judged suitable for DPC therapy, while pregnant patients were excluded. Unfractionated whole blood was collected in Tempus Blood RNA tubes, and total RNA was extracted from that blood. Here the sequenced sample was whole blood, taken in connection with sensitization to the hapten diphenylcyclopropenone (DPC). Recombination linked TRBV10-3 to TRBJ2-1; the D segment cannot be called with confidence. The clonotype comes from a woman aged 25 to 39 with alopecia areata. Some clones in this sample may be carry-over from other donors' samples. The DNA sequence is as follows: TGTGCCATCAGTGAGGAGAGGCGGAATGAGCAGTTCTTC. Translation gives CAISEERRNEQFF.